This TCR beta chain appears in the sequencing data of a study of identical twins. This clonotype was recorded at least ten times. Its target is unknown. TCRdb reanalysed the 5' RACE reads using MiXCR and keeps one entry per CDR3 protein. The table shows hundreds of thousands of distinct CDR3 sequences, with roughly 6% occurring only once. The germline V gene has CDR1 DFQATT and CDR2 SNEGSKA (reference sequence). V gave up 1 base and J gave up 7 bases, with 5 bases separating them. The CDR3 loop spans 11 amino acids. Study-level results: Memory repertoires showed no such pattern, whereas abundant cord blood beta clonotypes carried fewer insertions. Twins shared out-of-frame alpha sequences with excess low generation probability.

The chain combines TRBV20-1 with TRBJ2-1; no reliable D call. The origin of this receptor is a man aged 18-30 years in good health. Sample: naive T cells sorted from blood. CDR3 DNA: TGCAGTGCTAGAGGACGGAATGAGCAGTTCTTC. Translated, it gives CSARGRNEQFF.